The rows below give T cell receptor beta chains drawn from one sample of a study of T cells in placental villitis. TCRdb's copy holds only in-frame clones and misses some; the assay was immunoSEQ multiplex PCR. The sample lists around 800 clones; roughly 90% were seen once. The sequenced sample was placental tissue containing maternal and fetal cells. The receptors originated from a human donor in good health; the placental T cells may come from both mother and fetus. CDR3s include the opening cysteine and the closing phenylalanine or tryptophan. The order of the fields is J gene, clone size, V gene, CDR3 protein. Clone size is not always given. Where it is, it says once, few, many or a class for expanded clones.

TRBJ2-7,once,TRBV5-5,CASSLDYRLTGRSYEQYF
TRBJ1-4,.,TRBV7-3,CASSLGQGRSAFNEKLFF
TRBJ2-7,.,TRBV7-2,CASSLGPGTGSYEQYF
TRBJ2-5,.,TRBV7-2,CASSPRSGGAETQYF
TRBJ2-3,.,TRBV19,CASRWTSGGSADTQYF
TRBJ2-7,.,TRBV7-6,CASSAGPNYEQYF
TRBJ2-7,.,TRBV7-9,CASSPGHPYEQYF
TRBJ1-5,.,TRBV30,CAWRGKGGPQHF
TRBJ1-3,.,TRBV6-5,CASSYSRGSGNTIYF
TRBJ1-6,.,TRBV19,CASSPGSYNSPLHF
TRBJ2-5,.,TRBV5-6,CASSSGSLQETQYF
TRBJ2-1,.,TRBV12-3/TRBV12-4,CASSFGAEQFF
TRBJ1-1,.,TRBV7-8,CASSLGQRNTEAFF
TRBJ2-5,.,TRBV2,CASSGVSGQETQYF
TRBJ2-3,.,TRBV5-1,CASSLAGSTGGTDTQYF
TRBJ2-1,.,TRBV4-3,CASSFNGYEQFF
TRBJ2-1,few,TRBV7-8,CASSLERTSGAYNEQFF
TRBJ1-2,.,TRBV9,CASSTTDRSNYGYTF
TRBJ1-3,.,TRBV14,CASSQAPRETGNTIYF
TRBJ1-5,once,TRBV4-1,CASSQEAAGDSNQPQHF
TRBJ1-1,.,TRBV5-1,CASSQRTANTEAFF
TRBJ1-2,.,TRBV5-5,CASSLGGYGYTF
TRBJ1-2,.,TRBV5-1,CASSTGPVGNGYTF
TRBJ2-5,.,TRBV25-1,CASSELGGRWETQYF
TRBJ1-2,.,TRBV6-5,CASSYSVRGYGYTF
TRBJ1-1,.,TRBV19,CASSSAGTTEAFF
TRBJ2-3,.,TRBV7-9,CASSSYTDTQYF
TRBJ2-3,.,TRBV4-2,CASSQEGTDTQYF
TRBJ2-7,hyperexpanded,TRBV9,CASSVDGSFDEQYF
TRBJ2-2,once,TRBV2,CASTPGINTGELFF
TRBJ2-7,.,TRBV5-6,CASMAGPGTLSYEQYF
TRBJ1-2,.,TRBV18,CASSPQDRNYGYTF
TRBJ2-3,.,TRBV10-3,CAISEGRGPTDTQYF
TRBJ1-2,.,TRBV30,CAWTGQGLYGYTF
TRBJ2-6,few,TRBV19,CASSIDTSGANVLTF
TRBJ2-3,.,TRBV9,CASSPNTDTQYF
TRBJ2-3,once,TRBV5-4,CASSLDTDTQYF
TRBJ1-5,.,TRBV21-1,CASSDSNQPQHF
TRBJ2-7,.,TRBV15,CATSRGLAGAYEQYF
TRBJ2-1,.,TRBV6-5,CASRPTAGSINEQFF
TRBJ1-2,once,TRBV28,CASSLLFSSYRGSYGYTF
TRBJ2-2,.,TRBV30,CAWRPTRGRRTNTGELFF
TRBJ2-7,.,TRBV4-2,CASSATGAEQYF
TRBJ2-7,once,TRBV5-6,CASSPTGRNEQYF
TRBJ1-6,.,TRBV2,CASGQSSYNSPLHF
TRBJ2-7,.,TRBV6-5,CASSYRRTASYEQYF
TRBJ2-3,.,TRBV7-2,CASRPGLAADTQYF
TRBJ1-1,few,TRBV3-1/TRBV3-2,CASSQGRGTEAFF
TRBJ1-2,.,TRBV7-9,CASSLVRDLNYGYTF
TRBJ1-6,.,TRBV5-6,CASSLRGPYNSPLHF
TRBJ2-2,.,TRBV28,CASSPRGTGELFF
TRBJ2-5,.,TRBV2,CASSVTSGFQETQYF
TRBJ1-6,.,TRBV10-3,CAIRTENYNSPLHF